The 9 T cell receptor beta chains given below trace back to one sample, sequenced in a study of HIV-infected patients and healthy controls. TCRdb re-derived calls from the 5' RACE reads in MiXCR, one entry per CDR3 protein. The table includes 50,000 to 80,000 distinct CDR3 sequences, about 19% detected once. Input material: CD4+ T cells from blood. Every receptor here comes from a human donor in good health.

The V gene is TRBV15, the J gene TRBJ1-1; D is possibly TRBD1 (5 bases). Germline loops: CDR1 LNHNV, CDR2 YYDKDF (reference sequence). Trimming took 6 bases from V and 4 from J, leaving 12 bases between them. The CDR3 sequence is 13 residues long. The CDR3: CATSKGVTTEAFF. CDR3 sequence (DNA): TGTGCCACCAGTAAAGGGGTGACCACTGAAGCTTTCTTT.

The chain recombines TRBV30 with TRBJ1-5; no reliable D call. The V end was cut by 4 bases, the J end by 5 bases, with 21 bases between. This CDR3 has 16 residues. The germline CDR1 and CDR2 sequences are GTSNPN and SVGIG (reference sequence). The CDR3 DNA reads as TGTGCCTGGACCTCTCCGGGCCCCCGGTTCGATCAGCCCCAGCATTTT. It specifies CAWTSPGPRFDQPQHF. The entire variable domain, with the rest obtained from reference TRBV30 and TRBJ1-5, is as follows: SQTIHQWPATLVQPVGSPLSLECTVEGTSNPNLYWYRQAAGRGLQLLFYSVGIGQISSEVPQNLSASRPQDRQFILSSKKLLLSDSGFYLCAWTSPGPRFDQPQHFGDGTRLSIL.

This chain uses TRBV6-2 or TRBV6-3 with TRBJ2-1; TRBD2 agrees at 11 bases. The CDR3 runs to 15 residues. V shed 1 base and J 7 bases; nucleotides not matched to a gene: 3. Germline-derived CDR1 and CDR2 are MNHEY and SVGEGT. The CDR3 DNA reads as TGTGCCAGCAGTTACTTGCCTAGCGGGAGGAATGAGCAGTTCTTC. It translates to CASSYLPSGRNEQFF.

The table lists this clonotype with a count of one. This chain joins TRBV10-3 and TRBJ2-3; D is perhaps TRBD2 (6 bases). Trimming left V 0 bases short and J 7 bases short, with 8 bases between. Germline values: CDR1 ENHRY, CDR2 SYGVKD. The CDR3 runs 13 residues. The CDR3 coding sequence is TGTGCCATCAGTGAGTCGGGGGGATATACGCAGTATTTT. This translates into CAISESGGYTQYF.

This clonotype was counted only a few times. The J gene is TRBJ1-5, the V gene TRBV6-6; D not resolved. The germline V gene has CDR1 MNHNY and CDR2 SVGAGI (reference sequence). The CDR3 sequence is 14 residues long. The V end was cut by 2 bases, the J end by 3 bases, with 8 bases between. CDR3 region: CASSYRADNQPQHF. The DNA of the CDR3 is TGTGCCAGCAGTTACCGGGCAGACAATCAGCCCCAGCATTTT.

In this sample, this clonotype turned up a few times. The chain combines TRBV29-1 with TRBJ2-5; 8 bases are shared with TRBD2. The germline gives CDR1 SQVTM, CDR2 ANQGSEA. The trim removed 6 bases at V and 0 bases at J, leaving 6 bases unmatched. This CDR3 is 14 amino acids long. CDR3 nucleotide sequence: TGCAGCGTCGGGGGGGGACTTAACCAAGAGACCCAGTACTTC. It specifies CSVGGGLNQETQYF.

The chain is built from TRBV18 and TRBJ2-7, with D tentatively TRBD1 (5 bases). Trimming took off 6 bases at V and 7 bases at J, with 13 bases between the two ends. Germline assignment: CDR1 KGHSH and CDR2 LQKENI. The CDR3 extends over 12 amino acids. CDR3 DNA sequence: TGTGCCAGCTCCCGAGACAGAATTGAGCAGTACTTC. The encoded protein is CASSRDRIEQYF.

This clonotype was counted many times. The rearrangement uses TRBV18 and TRBJ1-1, with 9 bases fitting TRBD1. CDR1 KGHSH and CDR2 LQKENI come from the germline V gene. The CDR3 has 15 amino acids. V lost 3 bases to trimming and J lost 6 bases; unmatched junction nucleotides: 8. Here the CDR3 reads CASSPTWDRDSEAFF. The CDR3 nucleotides are TGTGCCAGCTCACCCACATGGGACAGGGACTCTGAAGCTTTCTTT.

In this sample, this clonotype turned up many times. The gene calls are TRBV6-6 and TRBJ2-7; D is perhaps TRBD1 (8 bases). V was cut by 4 bases and J by 5 bases, with 15 bases left in between. The CDR3 consists of 14 residues. CDR1 MNHNY and CDR2 SVGAGI come from the germline V gene (reference sequence). The DNA of the CDR3 is TGTGCCAGCAGTTCACAGGGGGGGATCGACGAGCAGTACTTC. It yields the protein CASSSQGGIDEQYF.